This TCR beta chain came from a study of CD8 T cells in Susac syndrome. With random hexamers, reverse transcription was performed on about 0.5 to 1 ug of RNA. Amplification of TCR beta CDR3 used immunoSEQ multiplex PCR across 54 Vbeta and 13 Jbeta. TCRdb reprocessed the immunoSEQ multiplex PCR reads with MiXCR, giving one entry per CDR3 protein. The sample shows approximately 210,000 distinct CDR3 sequences, roughly 96% of them seen only once. Broader study findings: The study conceded that its TCR sequencing and HLA analysis involved relatively few individuals.

Notes on this clonotype: The antigen remains undetermined.

The CDR3 covers 15 residues. Germline V gives CDR1 SNHLY, CDR2 FYNNEI. Trimming removed 4 bases from V and 0 bases from J; junction bases left unmatched: 2. Those who served as multiple sclerosis controls were treatment-naive patients with stable or active relapsing-remitting disease. Negative isolation was applied to CD8+ and CD4+ T cells, and FACS enrichment was applied to TEMRA cells. The chain carries TRBV2 and TRBJ2-1; 8 positions match TRBD1. The clonotype originates from a human donor with multiple sclerosis. The sample taken for sequencing was CD4+ T cells from PBMCs. CDR3 region: CASSGTGSSYNEQFF. CDR3 in DNA: TGTGCCAGCAGTGGGACAGGGAGCTCCTACAATGAGCAGTTCTTC.